The 6 T cell receptor beta chains given below trace back to one sample, sequenced in a study of blood T cell repertoires in COVID-19. Using immunoSEQ multiplex PCR, the repertoire was profiled, and TCRdb retains in-frame clones only, with some absent. The table has roughly 380,000 clones, around 87% seen once. Input material: PBMCs or T cells enriched from blood (not recorded which). Source of these receptors: a man aged 30-40 years who had recovered from COVID-19.

CDR3 sequence reads: CASSLVGRGLDGYTF. CDR3 nucleotides: TGCGCCAGCAGCTTGGTCGGCAGGGGGCTAGATGGCTACACCTTC. The V call is TRBV5-1, the J call TRBJ1-2, with 8 bases that match TRBD1. This CDR3 comprises 15 residues. Germline CDR1 SGHRS, CDR2 YFSETQ. V trimming: 0 bases; J trimming: 6 bases; junction bases outside the gene matches: 7.

This clone has just a few counts. V is TRBV3-1 (or the pseudogene TRBV3-2) and J is TRBJ1-1; D is unclear. Trimming removed 0 bases from V and 0 bases from J, with 8 bases in between. The CDR3 is 15 amino acids. Germline V lookup: CDR1 LGHDT, CDR2 YNNKEL (reference sequence). Here the CDR3 reads CASSQDPQMNTEAFF. DNA for the CDR3: TGTGCCAGCAGCCAAGATCCCCAAATGAACACTGAAGCTTTCTTT.

This chain links TRBV7-2 with TRBJ2-3; 10 nucleotides match TRBD2. In germline, CDR1 is SGHTA, CDR2 FQGNSA. The CDR3 extends over 17 amino acids. The V and J ends lost 4 bases and 4 bases, in that order; junction bases with no gene match: 11. In nucleotides, the CDR3 is TGTGCCAGCAGCTACCTTCGGACTAGCGGACCTCCAGATACGCAGTATTTT. This codes for CASSYLRTSGPPDTQYF.

The chain is built from TRBV10-2 and TRBJ1-5, with D perhaps TRBD1 (5 bases). The V end was cut by 4 bases, the J end by 4 bases, with 11 bases between. The germline CDR1 and CDR2 sequences are WSHSY and SAAADI. The CDR3 sequence is 14 residues long. In DNA, the CDR3 is TGCGCCAGCAGTGCCAGGGTGGGAAATCAGCCCCAGCATTTT. Its translation is CASSARVGNQPQHF.

V is TRBV2 and J is TRBJ1-1; 8 nucleotides line up with TRBD1. From germline, CDR1 is SNHLY and CDR2 FYNNEI. This CDR3 comprises 11 residues. The junction had 3 bases not matched to a gene; V was cut back by 8 bases and J by 7 bases. The CDR3 region has the DNA TGTGCCAGCGGACAGGGTGTTGAAGCTTTCTTT. It is translated as CASGQGVEAFF.

The rearrangement links TRBV27 to TRBJ1-6, with D unclear. Between the trimmed V and J ends, which lost 2 bases and 6 bases, there was a span of 11 bases. Germline V gene data show CDR1 as MNHEY and CDR2 as SMNVEV (reference sequence). The CDR3 has 15 amino acids. CDR3 region: CASSLIHGINSPLHF. DNA of the CDR3: TGTGCCAGCAGTTTAATTCACGGGATTAATTCACCCCTCCACTTT.